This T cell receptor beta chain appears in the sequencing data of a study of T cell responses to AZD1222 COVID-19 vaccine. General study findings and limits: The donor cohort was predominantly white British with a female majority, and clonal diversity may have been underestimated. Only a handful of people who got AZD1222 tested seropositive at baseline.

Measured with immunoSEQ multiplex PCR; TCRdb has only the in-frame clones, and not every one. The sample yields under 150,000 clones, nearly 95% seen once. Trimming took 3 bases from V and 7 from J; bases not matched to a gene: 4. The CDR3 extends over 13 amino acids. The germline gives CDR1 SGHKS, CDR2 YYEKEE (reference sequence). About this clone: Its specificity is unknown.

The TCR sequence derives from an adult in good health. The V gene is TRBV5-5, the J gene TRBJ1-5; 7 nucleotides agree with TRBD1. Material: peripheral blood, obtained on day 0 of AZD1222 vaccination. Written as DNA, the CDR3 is TGTGCCAGCAGCTGGGACAGTGGCCAGCCCCAGCATTTT. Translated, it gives CASSWDSGQPQHF.